This entry concerns a single T cell receptor (beta chain). One base separates it from a far larger clone, so it is likely a read error. Primers used for first-strand cDNA, a TRAV- and TRBV-specific set, covered both alpha and beta chains. TCRs were put through about 20 PCR cycles of amplification with Phusion. A constant-region primer and the V-primer adapter served as the primer pair. One entry per CDR3 protein results from TCRdb running MiXCR on the reads. This table has 80,000 to 95,000 distinct CDR3 sequences, roughly a tenth appearing once. The data belong to a study of low-dose radiotherapy and immunotherapy resistance in tumors. Study-level information: Each fraction for Cohort 1 was 0.5 Gy, given every 2 weeks, and the total came to 6.5 Gy. In Cohort 2, 1 Gy per fraction was delivered every two weeks, for a total of 13 Gy over 26 weeks.

Trimming took 9 bases from V and 10 from J, leaving 16 bases between them. Germline values: CDR1 MDHEN, CDR2 SYDVKM. The CDR3 is 12 residues long. As to time point: before trial treatment. The donors, trial participants, received nivolumab, ipilimumab, aspirin, low-dose cyclophosphamide and low-dose radiotherapy. Patients who could take part had advanced solid tumors with no tumor-infiltrating lymphocytes. Sequenced here: PBMCs, sampled before treatment. The sequence was obtained from a male donor with prostate cancer. The chain has TRBV28 and TRBJ2-1; tentative D call: TRBD1 (6 bases). In DNA, the CDR3 is TGTGCCAGTACAGGGAATTGGAACGAGCAGTTCTTC. This encodes CASTGNWNEQFF.